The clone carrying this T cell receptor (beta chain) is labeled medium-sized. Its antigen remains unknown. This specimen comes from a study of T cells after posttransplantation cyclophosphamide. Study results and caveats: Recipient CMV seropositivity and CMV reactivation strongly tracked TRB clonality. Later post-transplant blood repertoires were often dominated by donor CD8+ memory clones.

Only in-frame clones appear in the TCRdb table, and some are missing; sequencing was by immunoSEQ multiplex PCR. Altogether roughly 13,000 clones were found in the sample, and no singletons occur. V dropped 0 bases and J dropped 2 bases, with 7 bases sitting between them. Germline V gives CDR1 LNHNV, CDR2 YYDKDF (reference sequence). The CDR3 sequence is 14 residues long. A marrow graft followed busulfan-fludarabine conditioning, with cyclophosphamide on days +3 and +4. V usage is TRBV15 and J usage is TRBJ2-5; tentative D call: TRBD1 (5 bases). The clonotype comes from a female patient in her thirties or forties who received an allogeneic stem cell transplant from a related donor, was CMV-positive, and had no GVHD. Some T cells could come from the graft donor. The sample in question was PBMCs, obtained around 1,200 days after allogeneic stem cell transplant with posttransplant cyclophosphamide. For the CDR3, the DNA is TGTGCCACCAGCAGAGAAGGGGTGCAAGAGACCCAGTACTTC. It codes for CATSREGVQETQYF.